This section outlines one T cell receptor beta chain sequence together with its context. Its antigen remains unidentified. Base qualities were left out, and no much larger clone turns up one base away. From its cysteine to its phenylalanine, the CDR3 spans 15 amino acids. Only the CDR3 DNA stays, 45 bases, in frame from base 1. As encoded in the germline V gene (reference sequence), CDR1 is MNHNY while CDR2 is SVGAGI. V is shortened by 0 bases, J by 4 bases, and the region joining them spans 10 bases. The source of the sample is a study of cytomegalovirus exposure and HLA in healthy donors (dated by TCRdb to 2015 to 2018). Background for the entire study: In an earlier analysis of 550 to 750 of the donors, 276 Gb of sequence data and 90 million to 120 million unique TCR beta sequences from about 179 million T cells were reported. Donor age, sex, ethnicity and CMV serostatus were compiled alongside the repertoire data. Among the roughly 370 genotyped donors, around 81% belonged to the genetic ancestry cluster associated with self-reported Caucasian donors. Rather than drawing on any new phenotypic data, the later analysis identified candidate immune exposures from TCR beta sequences and the way those sequences occurred across donors. Several DR-DQ haplotypes were handled as single units for association and clustering, since linkage in the cohort was strong. The number of donors typed differed by locus, with about 629-630 for A, B, C, DRB1 and DQB1, more than 500 for DQA1, approximately 570 for DPA1, and around 430 for DPB1. An earlier analysis of about 600 of the donors used high-throughput TCR beta sequencing to judge whether each TCR beta V gene segment behaved as functional or pseudogenic. High-throughput TCR immunosequencing, statistical association of individual TCRs with disease status, and machine learning were combined to predict cytomegalovirus infection status. The study aimed to test whether cataloging public T cell receptors could reveal signatures of past pathogen exposure. A later genetic analysis took genome-wide SNP genotypes for about 55% of the 666 donors and used that subset as a discovery cohort. A later analysis re-examined previously published TCR beta repertoires from 600 to 700 donors and added high-resolution HLA genotyping to investigate patterns of TCR occurrence. Roughly 300 gigabases of sequencing data and approximately 93 million unique TCR sequences were included in an early release covering roughly 600 HLA-typed donors. Among around 400 genotyped donors of the cohort, an average of around 240,000 unique TCR beta nucleotide sequences was sequenced per donor, of which 15% to 20% were non-productive. HLA typing covered class I and class II loci at four-digit resolution. The T cell repertoires of some 670 subjects were profiled by immunosequencing and related to cytomegalovirus serostatus. All discovery cohort repertoires had been generated on a single sequencing platform. In addition to the first cohort of several hundred subjects, a separate validation cohort of about 120 different subjects was used.

The protocol used for the library was the immunoSEQ multiplex PCR assay. A mixture of 60 forward primers for TCR Vbeta segments and 13 reverse primers for TCR Jbeta segments was used in the multiplex PCR. The CDR3 region of rearranged TCR beta genes was amplified from genomic DNA with a multiplex PCR assay. The Illumina HiSeq System was used to sequence the amplified TCR beta libraries as 87-base-pair reads. The authors' analysis ran thus. In a later analysis, some 80 million unique TCR beta chains were counted across the roughly 610 repertoires, and some 10 million of these chains were shared by at least two donors. Raw reads were error-corrected and collapsed into unique sequences with a nearest-neighbor algorithm that merged closely related sequences to remove PCR and sequencing errors. CDR3 sequences were aligned to IMGT reference sequences to assign V, D and J gene segments. For a sequence to be retained, a match of at least six nucleotides to both a V gene segment and a J gene segment was required. A rearrangement counted as productive if the CDR3 had no stop codons and remained in frame with V and J, and every other rearrangement counted as non-productive. Following IMGT convention, CDR3 was defined as the stretch from the second conserved V-encoded cysteine to the conserved J-encoded phenylalanine. Sequences without an unambiguous match to a single V gene segment were excluded from the earlier analysis of 587 of the donors. An earlier analysis of 587 of the donors called V segments functional above 56.7% productive rearrangements and segregating when the between-donor standard deviation exceeded 5%. To diagnose cytomegalovirus status from the catalog of TCR beta chain sequences, a statistical classification framework was built. In a later analysis, V and J genes were assigned by comparing TCR nucleotide sequences against IMGT/GENE-DB human TR gene sequences. The TCRdist pipeline was used in a later analysis to assign CDR3 sequences and most-parsimonious VDJ recombination scenarios. In a later analysis, each TCR beta chain was defined by its CDR3 amino acid sequence together with its V-gene family, and reads without a unique V-gene family were excluded. In a later analysis, fewer than 650 highly shared, low-generation-probability nucleotide sequences were removed to address suspected cross-contamination and a sequencing artifact. In a later analysis, a clonal expansion index was calculated for each public chain from normalized within-repertoire ranks of inferred template counts. Generation probabilities in a later analysis came from a VDJ recombination model fitted to out-of-frame rearrangements, and those results were checked against IGoR. In a later analysis, TCR-TCR, TCR-HLA and TCR-CMV co-occurrence was scored with hypergeometric tests, and a repertoire-size bias correction was applied to TCR pairs. False discovery rates were estimated in a later analysis by permuting HLA or CMV assignments 20 times. In a later analysis, co-occurring TCRs were grouped with DBSCAN, and TCRdist sequence similarity was added when clustering was performed within HLA-allele-positive subsets. For co-occurrence clustering, repertoires with fewer than 30,000 or more than 120,000 public chains were excluded, along with five repertoires with anomalous nucleotide sharing. TCRdb provides this immuneACCESS table in a form limited to in-frame rearrangements. Some clones are lacking; in checked studies, under half of them reflect an unresolved V gene, and why the rest are absent is not known. V and J calls and clone size are as listed in that table; D and trimming were resolved from the DNA. In all, the sample holds about 230,000 clones, and approximately 81% of those were seen once. The ten largest clones represent 1.3% of the sample.

Points the paper makes about the study in general: Some IMGT-functional V segments, including TRBV6-2 and TRBV6-3, could not be distinguished by the 87-base-pair reads and were therefore excluded. A further reported finding was that TCR beta sequences accurately predicted the HLA-A and HLA-B alleles for most subjects in the first cohort. The cohort was sequenced for TCR beta chains only, and without alpha or paired-chain data the features that could be detected were limited. In vitro tests confirmed that a few of the cytomegalovirus-associated TCR beta chains recognize cytomegalovirus antigens. A group of highly shared sequence variants was considered likely to be a technical artifact of the sequencing pipeline. The study gave a list of some 150 TCR beta chains associated with cytomegalovirus. Compared with equally common non-associated chains, HLA-associated TCR beta chains in a later analysis were more clonally expanded and had lower generation probabilities. In a later analysis, several top co-occurrence clusters were reported to appear linked to parvovirus B19, influenza, CMV and Epstein-Barr virus. Most TCR sequences were seen in very few donors, while some public TCRs were found in many individuals. Roughly uniform sequencing depth across donors was assumed in presence/absence analyses, although this assumption may not hold. At a false discovery rate of 0.05, a later analysis linked 15,000 to 20,000 TCR beta sequences to specific HLA alleles. The only immune exposure information available for the cohort was CMV serostatus. When HLA alleles, especially DR and DQ, strongly co-occurred, attributing TCR associations to individual alleles was difficult. An earlier analysis of around 500 of the donors showed that most TCR beta V segments appeared in productive rearrangements either about 90% or about 30% of the time, which broadly matched IMGT annotations. Linkage disequilibrium might explain the correlated functional status among segregating V segments, but an unknown experimental factor could not be ruled out. It was suggested by the authors that the approach could potentially be generalized to other disease states and immunological phenotypes. According to a later genetic analysis, donors in an Asian-associated ancestry cluster had fewer N-insertions in productive TCRs than the roughly 700-donor mean. V-gene and J-gene trimming of TCR beta chains was associated with a missense DCLRE1C variant in a later genetic analysis, and the association was replicated in an independent cohort. The classifier was reported to diagnose cytomegalovirus status with high specificity and sensitivity in both the original cohort and the validation cohort. Because HLA typing was unavailable for some donors at each locus, only the typed subset was used in association tests. A later analysis found that TCR association rates varied across HLA loci, with DRB1 alleles showing the most associated TCRs and HLA-C alleles the fewest. The earlier analysis of 587 of the donors excluded approximately 15 rarely observed V segments, including chromosome 9 orphons, because counts were too low. According to a later analysis, most CMV-associated TCR beta chains appeared to be HLA-restricted, and the HLA associations seemed to be driven largely by CMV exposure.

The cohort comprised around 700 healthy bone marrow donors. Cohort members were all nominally healthy when sampled, although unrecorded immune exposures were likely present. Of the 666 cohort members, more than 250 had a positive CMV serostatus and approximately 370 had a negative one, while no CMV serostatus was recorded for the donor. Every donor gave a peripheral blood sample, and the peripheral blood mononuclear cells from that sample were used for TCR beta sequencing. The Qiagen DNeasy Blood Extraction Kit was used to extract genomic DNA from the blood cell samples. Specimen: PBMCs. The receptor was derived from a human donor in good health. This chain is built from TRBV6-6 and TRBJ1-3, with the identity of the D gene unclear. The CDR3 region: CASSYSRGSGNTIYF. The bases read TGTGCCAGCAGTTACTCGCGGGGTTCGGGAAACACCATATATTTT.